The next 17 T cell receptor beta chains were all read from a single sample in a study of T cell responses to AZD1222 COVID-19 vaccine. Using immunoSEQ multiplex PCR, the repertoire was profiled, and TCRdb retains in-frame clones only, with some absent. The sample has about 130,000 clones; about 93% are singletons. The specimen was peripheral blood, collected 28 days after the second AZD1222 dose. The receptors here all came from an adult who received the AZD1222 COVID-19 vaccine.

In its sample, this clone was seen once. J is TRBJ2-6 and V is TRBV19, with D perhaps TRBD1 (5 bases). Trimming took off 6 bases at V and 2 bases at J, with 11 bases between the two ends. CDR3 size: 15 residues. The germline CDR1 and CDR2 sequences are LNHDA and SQIVND (reference sequence). CDR3 loop: CASSRAGTGANVLTF. Written as DNA, the CDR3 is TGTGCCAGTAGCAGAGCAGGGACTGGGGCCAACGTCCTGACTTTC.

The chain is built from TRBV2 and TRBJ2-5, with 7 bases lining up with TRBD1. The CDR3 is made up of 13 amino acids. The V gene's germline CDR1 is SNHLY and CDR2 FYNNEI. The V and J ends lost 6 bases and 4 bases, in that order; junction bases with no gene match: 5. DNA of the CDR3: TGTGCCAGCAGACTGACAGGGCGAGAGACCCAGTACTTC. Translated, it gives CASRLTGRETQYF. The variable domain in full, completed from reference TRBV2 and TRBJ2-5, reads EPEVTQTPSHQVTQMGQEVILRCVPISNHLYFYWYRQILGQKVEFLVSFYNNEISEKSEIFDDQFSVERPDGSNFTLKIRSTKLEDSAMYFCASRLTGRETQYFGPGTRLLVL.

This sequence joins TRBV11-3 and TRBJ1-5; 9 bases align to TRBD1. Trimming took 6 bases from V and 4 from J; bases not matched to a gene: 13. CDR3 size: 17 residues. CDR1 is SGHNT and CDR2 is YENEEA in the germline V gene. The CDR3 DNA reads as TGTGCCAGCAGTCAAGCCCCGGGACAGGGAGGTAATCAGCCCCAGCATTTT. This gives the protein CASSQAPGQGGNQPQHF.

The chain employs TRBV7-8 and TRBJ2-7; D call uncertain. Germline values: CDR1 SGHVS, CDR2 FQNEAQ. The length of the CDR3 is 11 residues. V was clipped by 4 bases and J by 4 bases, with 5 bases between them. The CDR3: CASSSYYEQYF. In DNA, the CDR3 is TGTGCCAGCAGCTCTTATTACGAGCAGTACTTC. Full variable domain (missing parts from reference TRBV7-8 and TRBJ2-7): GAGVSQSPRYKVAKRGQDVALRCDPISGHVSLFWYQQALGQGPEFLTYFQNEAQLDKSGLPSDRFFAERPEGSVSTLKIQRTQQEDSAVYLCASSSYYEQYFGPGTRLTVT.

The chain is built from TRBV30 and TRBJ1-1; D gene uncertain. CDR1 and CDR2 (germline): GTSNPN, SVGIG (reference sequence). Between the trimmed V and J ends, which lost 5 bases and 0 bases, there was a span of 10 bases. This CDR3 region has 13 residues. Here the CDR3 reads CAWGTTLNTEAFF. The CDR3 DNA reads as TGTGCCTGGGGAACAACCCTGAACACTGAAGCTTTCTTT.

The V gene is TRBV4-1, the J gene TRBJ2-2, with D possibly called TRBD1 or TRBD2 (5 bases each). The CDR3 has 15 amino acids. Germline CDR1 reads MGHRA; CDR2 reads YSYEKL. The germline V and J ends were trimmed by 1 base and 6 bases, with 12 bases remaining between them. The DNA for the CDR3 is TGCGCCAGCAGCCAAGGGGACGTCCTGGCCGGGGAGCTGTTTTTT. Its translation: CASSQGDVLAGELFF.

The V call is TRBV28, the J call TRBJ2-3, with 9 bases matching TRBD1. The length of the CDR3 is 16 residues. CDR1 and CDR2 (germline): MDHEN, SYDVKM. V was pared by 6 bases and J by 3 bases, with 10 bases of the junction left unmatched. CDR3 in DNA: TGTGCCAGCAGCCCTAATTACAGGGGGCTGACAGATACGCAGTATTTT. Translation gives CASSPNYRGLTDTQYF.

The chain is built from TRBV3-1 (or the pseudogene TRBV3-2) and TRBJ1-2; D perhaps matches TRBD1 (6 bases). V gave up 0 bases and J gave up 3 bases, with 20 bases separating them. CDR3 length: 18 amino acids. Per germline, CDR1 LGHDT and CDR2 YNNKEL (reference sequence). CDR3 DNA sequence: TGTGCCAGCAGCCAAGATTACAGGGAAGGACTCGTAGACTATGGCTACACCTTC. Translation: CASSQDYREGLVDYGYTF.

The gene calls are TRBV24-1 and TRBJ1-1; the D gene is possibly TRBD1 (6 bases). Trimming cost V 2 bases and J 8 bases, with 17 bases left between them. This CDR3 contains 15 residues. Germline V gene sequence: CDR1 KGHDR, CDR2 SFDVKD. The CDR3 nucleotides read TGTGCCACCAGTGATTCTACCAGGACAAGGGGGGAAGCTTTCTTT. It translates to CATSDSTRTRGEAFF.

V is TRBV7-8 and J is TRBJ2-5; TRBD1 agrees at 7 bases. J lost 2 bases, V lost 5 bases, and 5 bases had no gene match. Per the germline V gene, CDR1 is SGHVS and CDR2 is FQNEAQ. This CDR3 is 14 amino acids long. DNA of the CDR3: TGTGCCAGCAGCCCGAACAGGGGACAAGAGACCCAGTACTTC. This encodes CASSPNRGQETQYF.

The chain combines TRBV7-8 with TRBJ2-3; possibly TRBD1 or TRBD2 for D (5 bases each). Trimming cost V 4 bases and J 5 bases, with 19 bases left between them. CDR3 length: 16 amino acids. Germline CDR1 reads SGHVS; CDR2 reads FQNEAQ. CDR3 in amino acids: CASSSWGSGARDTQYF. As DNA, the CDR3 is TGTGCCAGCAGCTCCTGGGGGTCTGGAGCGCGAGATACGCAGTATTTT.

The rearrangement joins TRBV18 to TRBJ1-1, with TRBD1 identical over 10 bases. CDR1 is KGHSH and CDR2 is LQKENI in the germline V gene. The CDR3 sequence is 16 residues long. V lost 6 bases and J lost 4; bases outside the gene matches: 11. The CDR3 here is CASSPGQGSTFTEAFF. The CDR3 nucleotides read TGTGCCAGCTCGCCGGGACAGGGGTCGACTTTCACTGAAGCTTTCTTT. Variable domain in full (rest from reference TRBV18 and TRBJ1-1): NAGVMQNPRHLVRRRGQEARLRCSPMKGHSHVYWYRQLPEEGLKFMVYLQKENIIDESGMPKERFSAEFPKEGPSILRIQQVVRGDSAAYFCASSPGQGSTFTEAFFGQGTRLTVV.

The chain couples TRBV5-4 to TRBJ2-3; no firm D call. The germline V and J ends were trimmed by 0 bases and 6 bases, with 11 bases remaining between them. The CDR3 is 14 amino acids. Germline CDR1 SGHNT, CDR2 YYREEE (reference sequence). Here the CDR3 reads CASSLAAGQDTQYF. The CDR3 region has the DNA TGTGCCAGCAGCTTGGCGGCCGGTCAGGATACGCAGTATTTT.

This clone has only a few counts. The rearrangement uses TRBV4-2 and TRBJ2-7, with D unclear. V lost 1 base, J lost 1 base, and 11 bases lay in between. This CDR3 is 15 amino acids long. CDR1 and CDR2 from the germline V gene are LGHNA and YNFKEQ. The DNA of the CDR3 is TGTGCCAGCAGCCAAGGGACCAGGTGGTCCTACGAGCAGTACTTC. As protein: CASSQGTRWSYEQYF.

This clone came up once. J is TRBJ1-2 and V is TRBV5-1; weak D call: TRBD1 (5 bases). CDR3 size: 15 residues. The V end was cut by 2 bases, the J end by 6 bases, with 17 bases between. Germline lookup yields CDR1 SGHRS and CDR2 YFSETQ. CDR3 in amino acids: CASSFTPGPQDGYTF. The CDR3 DNA follows: TGCGCCAGCAGCTTCACGCCGGGGCCACAGGATGGCTACACCTTC.

The chain employs TRBV10-3 and TRBJ1-2; D is ambiguous. This CDR3 contains 14 residues. The V and J ends lost 0 bases and 4 bases respectively, with 9 bases between them. Germline CDR1 reads ENHRY; CDR2 reads SYGVKD. CDR3 sequence reads: CAISESNNFYGYTF. The CDR3, as DNA: TGTGCCATCAGTGAGTCTAATAACTTCTATGGCTACACCTTC.

J is TRBJ2-4 and V is TRBV23-1, with 10 bases aligning to TRBD1. TRBV23-1 is designated an ORF whose function remains uncertain. The J segment lost 14 bases and the V segment lost 3 bases, leaving 7 bases of the junction unmatched. The CDR3 consists of 13 residues. The CDR3 DNA reads TGCGCCAGCAGTCATAATGACAGGGGGCAAAAGTACTTC. This translates into CASSHNDRGQKYF.